These 20 T cell receptor beta chains share one sample of origin, sequenced in a study of OX40 agonist ivuxolimab in advanced cancers. TCRdb's table, derived via immunoSEQ multiplex PCR, lists solely in-frame clones and lacks some. The sample yields 40,000 to 50,000 clones, more than 80% seen once. Sequencing used CD4+ or CD8+ T cells sorted from blood, obtained in a trial of the OX40 agonist ivuxolimab. The receptors come from an adult with an advanced solid tumor such as melanoma, head and neck, liver or kidney cancer.

CDR3 protein: CASSLGQDNEKLFF. The DNA of the CDR3 is TGTGCCAGCTCTCTGGGACAGGATAATGAAAAACTGTTTTTT. V gene TRBV18 combines with J gene TRBJ1-4; TRBD1 matches 8 bases. The CDR3 has 14 amino acids. The ends lost 6 bases at V and 4 bases at J; junction bases unmatched: 4. Germline lookup yields CDR1 KGHSH and CDR2 LQKENI.

The chain joins TRBV5-8 to TRBJ2-1; D is unclear. Germline-derived CDR1 and CDR2 are SGHTS and YDEGEE. Trimming cost V 0 bases and J 6 bases, with 10 bases left between them. The CDR3 totals 14 residues. The CDR3 is CASSLVRPANEQFF. In nucleotides, the CDR3 is TGTGCCAGCAGCTTGGTACGGCCAGCCAATGAGCAGTTCTTC.

The chain uses TRBV9 and TRBJ2-1; tentative D call: TRBD2 (5 bases). Between the trimmed V and J ends, which lost 1 base and 7 bases, there was a span of 15 bases. The CDR3 length is 15 residues. Germline V gene data show CDR1 as SGDLS and CDR2 as YYNGEE. The CDR3 sequence is CASSVRSGDGNEQFF. In DNA form, the CDR3 reads TGTGCCAGCAGCGTAAGGAGCGGCGATGGGAATGAGCAGTTCTTC.

The DNA for the CDR3 is TGTGCCTGGAGTAGAAGGAGCGCTAATGAAAAACTGTTTTTT. Protein sequence: CAWSRRSANEKLFF. The chain is built from TRBV30 and TRBJ1-4; D is unresolved. With 2 bases removed from V and 3 bases from J, the gap between germline ends came to 10 bases. Germline V CDR1 and CDR2: GTSNPN, SVGIG (reference sequence). This CDR3 spans 14 amino acids.

The V call is TRBV6-6, the J call TRBJ1-3; D may be TRBD1 (5 bases). The CDR3 totals 12 residues. V shed 2 bases and J shed 7 bases, with 6 bases lying between them. Germline V gives CDR1 MNHNY, CDR2 SVGAGI (reference sequence). In DNA form, the CDR3 reads TGTGCCAGCAGTTACGAGGGGAACACCATATATTTT. Encoded protein: CASSYEGNTIYF.

The chain joins TRBV7-9 to TRBJ1-1, with D hard to call. In germline, CDR1 is SEHNR, CDR2 FQNEAQ (reference sequence). The V and J ends lost 5 bases and 4 bases respectively, with 14 bases between them. This CDR3 has 14 amino acids. The CDR3 coding sequence is TGTGCCAGCAGCCTCACATTTATGGGCACTGAAGCTTTCTTT. This encodes CASSLTFMGTEAFF.

This sequence joins TRBV30 and TRBJ1-2, with 7 bases that match TRBD1. With V trimmed by 0 bases and J by 4 bases, 5 bases remained unmatched. This CDR3 spans 14 amino acids. Germline V lookup: CDR1 GTSNPN, CDR2 SVGIG (reference sequence). CDR3 in amino acids: CAWSVTGASYGYTF. CDR3 nucleotides: TGTGCCTGGAGTGTAACAGGGGCAAGCTATGGCTACACCTTC. Complete variable domain (other parts from reference TRBV30 and TRBJ1-2): SQTIHQWPATLVQPVGSPLSLECTVEGTSNPNLYWYRQAAGRGLQLLFYSVGIGQISSEVPQNLSASRPQDRQFILSSKKLLLSDSGFYLCAWSVTGASYGYTFGSGTRLTVV.

This chain links TRBV4-2 with TRBJ1-5; 8 bases are a match to TRBD1. V trimming: 0 bases; J trimming: 9 bases; junction bases outside the gene matches: 4. Per germline, CDR1 LGHNA and CDR2 YNFKEQ. The CDR3 sequence is 14 residues long. CDR3 residues: CASSQDRGQGPQHF. The CDR3 DNA is TGTGCCAGCAGCCAAGACAGGGGGCAAGGGCCCCAGCATTTT.

The chain couples TRBV5-6 to TRBJ1-1; D is unclear. Germline V gene data show CDR1 as SGHDT and CDR2 as YYEEEE. V was clipped by 0 bases and J by 0 bases, with 0 bases between them. The CDR3 is 12 residues long. The CDR3 loop reads CASSLVNTEAFF. Here the CDR3 DNA reads TGTGCCAGCAGCTTGGTGAACACTGAAGCTTTCTTT.

V usage is TRBV18 and J usage is TRBJ2-2, with a weak D call TRBD2 (6 bases). The CDR3 is 16 amino acids. The ends were cut back, 3 bases at V and 4 bases at J, with 15 bases in the middle. CDR1 and CDR2 from the germline V gene are KGHSH and LQKENI. This CDR3 reads CASSPPGQGGTGELFF. CDR3 nucleotides: TGTGCCAGCTCACCCCCCGGGCAGGGAGGCACCGGGGAGCTGTTTTTT.

This chain uses TRBV11-3 with TRBJ2-2; possibly TRBD1 for D (6 bases). Between the trimmed V and J ends, which lost 1 base and 1 base, there was a span of 7 bases. The CDR3 has 15 amino acids. CDR1 is SGHNT and CDR2 is YENEEA in the germline V gene. Here the CDR3 reads CASSLVRGNTGELFF. The CDR3 coding sequence is TGTGCCAGCAGCTTAGTCAGGGGGAACACCGGGGAGCTGTTTTTT.

The J gene is TRBJ1-6, the V gene TRBV7-2; D is ambiguous. Germline lookup yields CDR1 SGHTA and CDR2 FQGNSA. This CDR3 has 15 residues. Trimming shortened V by 0 bases and J by 6 bases, and 9 bases separated the two germline ends. The CDR3 loop is CASSLAWPLNSPLHF. The CDR3 DNA is TGTGCCAGCAGCTTAGCCTGGCCTCTTAATTCACCCCTCCACTTT.

This sequence joins TRBV7-9 and TRBJ1-2; D gene uncertain. This CDR3 contains 15 residues. Germline loops: CDR1 SEHNR, CDR2 FQNEAQ (reference sequence). Trimming removed 5 bases at V and 0 bases at J, with 13 bases between. In DNA form, the CDR3 reads TGTGCCAGCAGCCACACTGGGTATTCTAACTATGGCTACACCTTC. It yields the protein CASSHTGYSNYGYTF.

The V gene is TRBV19, the J gene TRBJ2-5; 7 bases fit TRBD1. CDR3 length equals 16 residues. Germline-derived CDR1 and CDR2 are LNHDA and SQIVND (reference sequence). V shed 5 bases and J 1 base; nucleotides not matched to a gene: 10. The CDR3 DNA follows: TGTGCCAGTAGTCCCTTCGGACAGGCCCTCCAAGAGACCCAGTACTTC. The encoded protein is CASSPFGQALQETQYF.

This chain joins TRBV6-6 and TRBJ2-7; no clear D. Germline V lookup: CDR1 MNHNY, CDR2 SVGAGI (reference sequence). The CDR3 is 12 residues long. Trimming took 2 bases from V and 5 from J, leaving 7 bases between them. CDR3 region: CASSYVNNEQYF. Written as DNA, the CDR3 is TGTGCCAGCAGTTACGTAAATAACGAGCAGTACTTC.

The V gene is TRBV18, the J gene TRBJ1-2, with 7 bases matching TRBD1. This CDR3 is built from 15 residues. J lost 4 bases, V lost 0 bases, and 5 bases had no gene match. CDR1 KGHSH and CDR2 LQKENI come from the germline V gene. The chain's CDR3 is CASSPPKGGGYGYTF. CDR3 nucleotides: TGTGCCAGCTCACCACCGAAAGGGGGCGGCTATGGCTACACCTTC.

The chain combines TRBV11-3 with TRBJ2-3, with D unclear. V was clipped by 0 bases and J by 2 bases, with 6 bases between them. CDR1 SGHNT and CDR2 YENEEA come from the germline V gene. The CDR3 spans 14 residues. CDR3 protein: CASSLDPLTDTQYF. The DNA of the CDR3 is TGTGCCAGCAGCTTAGATCCTCTCACAGATACGCAGTATTTT.

The rearrangement uses TRBV2 and TRBJ1-6; the D is unclear. Germline CDR1 and CDR2: SNHLY and FYNNEI. V shed 1 base and J shed 7 bases, with 2 bases lying between them. There are 12 residues in the CDR3. The CDR3 DNA reads TGTGCCAGCAGTGAAGGGAATTCACCCCTCCACTTT. It yields the protein CASSEGNSPLHF.

The chain combines TRBV5-1 with TRBJ1-1; D is possibly TRBD1 (5 bases). Deletions cut 1 base from V and 1 base from J, with 8 bases between. This CDR3 has 14 residues. Germline CDR1 is SGHRS and CDR2 is YFSETQ. This CDR3 reads CASSLFQGNTEAFF. CDR3 nucleotide sequence: TGCGCCAGCAGCTTGTTTCAGGGGAACACTGAAGCTTTCTTT.

The V gene is TRBV4-1, the J gene TRBJ1-1; D ambiguous. The CDR3 loop spans 14 amino acids. V lost 4 bases and J 4 bases, leaving 13 bases between the germline ends. The germline V gene has CDR1 MGHRA and CDR2 YSYEKL. CDR3 DNA: TGCGCCAGCAGCCCCGCTTCCAGGACCACTGAAGCTTTCTTT. Translating it yields CASSPASRTTEAFF.